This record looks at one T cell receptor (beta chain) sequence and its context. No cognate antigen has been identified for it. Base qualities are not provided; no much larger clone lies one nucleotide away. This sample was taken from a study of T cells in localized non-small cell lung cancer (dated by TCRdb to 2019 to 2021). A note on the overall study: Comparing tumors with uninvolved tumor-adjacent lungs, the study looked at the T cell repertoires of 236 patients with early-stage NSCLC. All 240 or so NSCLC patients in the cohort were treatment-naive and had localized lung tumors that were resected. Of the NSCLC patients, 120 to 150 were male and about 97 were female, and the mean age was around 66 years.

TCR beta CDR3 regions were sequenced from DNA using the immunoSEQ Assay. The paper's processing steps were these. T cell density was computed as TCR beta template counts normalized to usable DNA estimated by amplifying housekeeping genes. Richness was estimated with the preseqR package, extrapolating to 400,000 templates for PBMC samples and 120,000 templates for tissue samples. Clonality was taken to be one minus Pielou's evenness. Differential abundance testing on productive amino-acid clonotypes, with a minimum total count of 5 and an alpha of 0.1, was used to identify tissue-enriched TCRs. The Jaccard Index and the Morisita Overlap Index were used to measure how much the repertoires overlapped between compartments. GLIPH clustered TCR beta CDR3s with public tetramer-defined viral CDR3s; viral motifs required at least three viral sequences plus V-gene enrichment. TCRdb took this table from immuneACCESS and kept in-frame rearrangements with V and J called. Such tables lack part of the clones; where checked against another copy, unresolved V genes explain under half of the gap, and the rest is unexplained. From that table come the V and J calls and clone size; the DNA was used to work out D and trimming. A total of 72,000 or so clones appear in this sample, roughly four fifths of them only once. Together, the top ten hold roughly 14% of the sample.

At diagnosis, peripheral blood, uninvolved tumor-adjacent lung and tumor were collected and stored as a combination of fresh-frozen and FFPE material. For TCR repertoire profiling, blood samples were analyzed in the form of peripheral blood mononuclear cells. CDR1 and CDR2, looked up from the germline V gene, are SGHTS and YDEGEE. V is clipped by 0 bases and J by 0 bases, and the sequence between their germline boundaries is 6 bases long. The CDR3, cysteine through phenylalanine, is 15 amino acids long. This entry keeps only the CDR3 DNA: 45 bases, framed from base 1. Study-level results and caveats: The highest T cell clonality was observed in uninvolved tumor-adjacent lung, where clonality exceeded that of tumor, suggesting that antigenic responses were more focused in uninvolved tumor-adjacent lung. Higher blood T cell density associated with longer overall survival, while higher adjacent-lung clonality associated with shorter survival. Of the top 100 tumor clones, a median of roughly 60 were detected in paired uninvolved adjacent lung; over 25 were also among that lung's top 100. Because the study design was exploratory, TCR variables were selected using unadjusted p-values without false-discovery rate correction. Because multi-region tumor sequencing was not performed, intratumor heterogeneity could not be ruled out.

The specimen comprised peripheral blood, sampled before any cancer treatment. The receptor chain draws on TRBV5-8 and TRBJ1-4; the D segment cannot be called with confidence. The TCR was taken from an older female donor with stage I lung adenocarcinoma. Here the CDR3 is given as CASSLDGATNEKLFF. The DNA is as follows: TGTGCCAGCAGCTTGGACGGGGCAACTAATGAAAAACTGTTTTTT.